Listed here are 27 T cell receptor beta chains from one sample, sequenced in a study of tissue T cells after allogeneic stem cell transplantation. Measured with immunoSEQ multiplex PCR; TCRdb has only the in-frame clones, and not every one. The data show approximately 2,000 clones, with around 56% seen just once and approximately 40% held by the top ten. The sample's time point: mouse harvest day 14 after allogeneic transplant. Tail vein injection delivered 10^7 T-cell-depleted bone marrow cells and 10^6 splenic CD5+ T cells. Sequencing used lymph node tissue. Every receptor here comes from a female BALB/c mouse given C57BL/6 T cells with graft-versus-host disease after an allogeneic hematopoietic cell transplant.

Of note for this clone: The gene symbols are mouse symbols. The read terminates 1 residue ahead of where the CDR3 ends, so the germline J gene completes it. The genes are TRBV26 and TRBJ2-5, with 8 bases that match TRBD2. Trimming removed 2 bases from V and 6 bases from J; junction bases left unmatched: 4. Looked up from germline, CDR1 is KGHPV and CDR2 is FQNQEV (reference sequence). The CDR3 has 14 residues. The part of the CDR3 DNA that was read is TGTGCCAGCAGTCTGGGGGGGGCGAGGGACACCCAGTAC. It encodes CASSLGGARDTQY. In full, the CDR3 reads CASSLGGARDTQYF.

This clone is classed as large. The gene names here belong to mouse. Read coverage stops 1 residue before the CDR3 terminus; the germline J gene supplies the remainder. The rearrangement links TRBV29 to TRBJ1-5, with D possibly TRBD1 on 5 matching bases. The CDR3 runs to 16 residues. Trimming stripped 6 bases from V and 0 bases from J, with 15 bases between. Per the germline V gene, CDR1 is MSHET and CDR2 is SYDVDS. Here the CDR3 reads CASRSGTGYNNQAPLF. The covered CDR3 bases are TGTGCTAGCAGGTCCGGGACGGGGTATAACAACCAGGCTCCGCTT.

Points on this clone: Gene names are mouse gene names. The covered CDR3 bases are TGTGCCAGCGGTGGGGGACAGCCTAGTCAAAACACCTTGTAC. Translation gives CASGGGQPSQNTLY. The entire CDR3 is CASGGGQPSQNTLYF. V and J are TRBV13-2 and TRBJ2-4; 7 bases map to TRBD1. The CDR3 end is not reached by the read, which stops 1 residue before it; the germline J gene fills it in. This CDR3 has 15 amino acids. Per the germline V gene, CDR1 is NNHNN and CDR2 is SYGAGS (reference sequence). The ends lost 3 bases at V and 0 bases at J; junction bases unmatched: 4.

In regard to this clone: Gene names and germline match the mouse. The read falls 1 residue short of the CDR3 end, and the missing part is taken from the germline J gene. This chain links TRBV12-2 with TRBJ2-5; 10 bases map to TRBD1. Per germline, CDR1 SGHLS and CDR2 HYDKME. This CDR3 is 17 amino acids long. Trimming removed 2 bases from V and 2 bases from J; junction bases left unmatched: 9. The chain's CDR3 is CASSHHRDRGGQDTQYF. CDR3 DNA (partial): TGTGCCAGCTCTCACCACCGGGACAGGGGTGGCCAAGACACCCAGTAC.

As regards this clone: The genes are named according to mouse. The read halts 1 residue ahead of the CDR3 end, with the missing end drawn from the germline J gene. The rearrangement joins TRBV13-2 to TRBJ1-1; TRBD1 is a possible D gene (6 bases). The CDR3 extends over 12 amino acids. The V gene's germline CDR1 is NNHNN and CDR2 SYGAGS (reference sequence). The germline V and J ends were trimmed by 1 base and 7 bases, with 8 bases remaining between them. The CDR3 loop reads CASGDRDKEVFF. The covered CDR3 bases are TGTGCCAGCGGTGATAGGGACAAAGAAGTCTTC.

This clone occurred a few times. Gene names follow the mouse nomenclature. The read comes to an end 1 residue before the CDR3 does, leaving the germline J gene to fill in the end. V usage is TRBV20 and J usage is TRBJ1-4; TRBD1 might be the D (6 bases). With 2 bases removed from V and 0 bases from J, the gap between germline ends came to 7 bases. This CDR3 comprises 14 residues. Germline V CDR1 and CDR2: GFQATS, STVNSAI. The sequenced part of the CDR3 DNA is TGTGGTGCTAGGTCAGGGGTTTCCAACGAAAGATTATTT. Its translation: CGARSGVSNERLF. The entire CDR3 reads CGARSGVSNERLFF.

Remarks on this clone: Each gene name is a mouse one. The CDR3 end falls 1 residue outside the read, so it is completed with the germline J gene. The rearrangement joins TRBV14 to TRBJ1-1; unclear D gene. Germline V gene data show CDR1 as SGHDT and CDR2 as FRDEAV. The CDR3 is made up of 11 amino acids. Trimming stripped 3 bases from V and 2 bases from J, with 2 bases between. The CDR3: CASSYNTEVFF. The sequenced CDR3 bases are TGTGCCAGCAGTTATAACACAGAAGTCTTC.

This clone is labeled as large. Gene labels here are mouse ones. The read terminates 1 residue before the CDR3 end, so the remaining end is supplied by the germline J gene. V and J are TRBV29 and TRBJ2-1, with 7 positions matching TRBD1. CDR3 length equals 14 residues. Trimming took 6 bases from V and 3 from J; bases not matched to a gene: 5. Germline loops: CDR1 MSHET, CDR2 SYDVDS. CDR3 region: CASSSGTVYAEQFF. The sequenced part of the CDR3 DNA is TGTGCTAGCAGCTCCGGGACAGTCTATGCTGAGCAGTTC. Based on the CDR3 plus reference TRBV29 and TRBJ2-1, the full variable domain is DMKVTQMPRYLIKRMGENVLLECGQDMSHETMYWYRQDPGLGLQLIYISYDVDSNSEGDIPKGYRVSRKKREHFSLILDSAKTNQTSVYFCASSSGTVYAEQFFGPGTRLTVL.

This clone has just one count. The gene names here belong to mouse. The CDR3 is cut off 1 residue early in the read; its end comes from the germline J gene. The chain has TRBV31 and TRBJ1-6, with a weak D call TRBD1 (6 bases). TRBJ1-6 is an ORF, and what it does is uncertain. Germline V gives CDR1 GKSSPN, CDR2 SITVG. V lost 0 bases and J 1 base, leaving 7 bases between the germline ends. There are 15 residues in the CDR3. CDR3 loop: CAWSLGGSYNSPLYF. CDR3 DNA, as far as it was read: TGTGCCTGGAGTCTGGGGGGCTCCTATAATTCGCCCCTCTAC.

This clone was seen a few times. Germline and genes: mouse. The sequenced fragment ends 1 residue before the CDR3 boundary, so the rest is inferred from the germline J gene. This sequence joins TRBV19 and TRBJ1-2; possibly TRBD1 for D (6 bases). Germline loops: CDR1 FNHDT, CDR2 SITEND (reference sequence). V was pared by 5 bases and J by 0 bases, with 8 bases between. The CDR3 sequence is 13 residues long. CDR3 DNA (partial): TGTGCCAGCAGCTACAGGGCAAACTCCGACTACACC. This encodes CASSYRANSDYT. In full, the CDR3 reads CASSYRANSDYTF.

This clone was seen a handful of times. Each gene name is a mouse one. The CDR3 is cut off 1 residue early in the read; its end comes from the germline J gene. J is TRBJ1-4 and V is TRBV12-1; no clear D. Germline lookup yields CDR1 SGHSN and CDR2 HYEKVE. The V end lost 6 bases, the J end lost 4 bases, and 8 bases lay between the germline ends. The CDR3 sequence is 12 residues long. CDR3 amino acids: CASRRNNERLFF. The CDR3 bases that were read are TGTGCCAGCCGCCGAAACAACGAAAGATTATTT. The entire variable domain, with the rest obtained from reference TRBV12-1 and TRBJ1-4, is as follows: DSGVVQSPRHIIKEKGGRSVLTCIPISGHSNVVWYQQTLGKELKFLIQHYEKVERDKGFLPSRFSVQQFDDYHSEMNMSALELEDSAMYFCASRRNNERLFFGHGTKLSVL.

Note on this clone: Each gene name is a mouse one. CDR3 protein: CTCSGRDRGRAPLF. CDR3 DNA (partial): TGCACCTGCAGTGGCCGGGACAGGGGGAGGGCTCCGCTT. The V call is TRBV1, the J call TRBJ1-5, with 11 bases fitting TRBD1. The read stops 1 residue short of the end of the CDR3; the missing end is completed from the germline J gene. CDR3 size: 14 residues. Germline trimming cut 4 bases from V and 9 bases from J; bases unmatched to any gene: 5. Germline assignment: CDR1 NSQYPW and CDR2 LRSPGD (reference sequence).

Only a few counts were recorded for this clone. Germline and genes here are mouse. The read terminates 1 residue ahead of where the CDR3 ends, so the germline J gene completes it. The chain combines TRBV13-2 with TRBJ1-4; 11 positions match TRBD1. The germline V gene has CDR1 NNHNN and CDR2 SYGAGS (reference sequence). J gave up 7 bases and V 2 bases, and 7 bases lay outside the gene matches. The CDR3 spans 16 residues. The CDR3: CASGEPGTGGSERLFF. The part of the CDR3 DNA that was read is TGTGCCAGCGGTGAGCCCGGGACAGGGGGTTCCGAAAGATTATTT.

Of note for this clone: Gene names are the mouse ones. The read stops 1 residue short of the end of the CDR3; the missing end is completed from the germline J gene. The chain joins TRBV26 to TRBJ2-7; the D is unclear. Germline-derived CDR1 and CDR2 are KGHPV and FQNQEV (reference sequence). V lost 4 bases, J lost 4 bases, and 11 bases lay in between. The CDR3 spans 13 residues. The covered CDR3 bases are TGTGCCAGCAGTCCCCCCCGCCCTTATGAACAGTAC. This encodes CASSPPRPYEQY. The whole CDR3 reads CASSPPRPYEQYF.

Regarding this clone: The gene symbols are mouse symbols. The read stops 1 residue short of the end of the CDR3; the missing end is completed from the germline J gene. This rearrangement joins TRBV29 to TRBJ2-4, with 10 bases that match TRBD2. The CDR3 contains 18 residues. The V gene's germline CDR1 is MSHET and CDR2 SYDVDS. After removal of 0 bases from V and 0 bases from J, the junction contained 6 bases not matched to a gene. This CDR3 reads CASSLSMGLGTSQNTLYF. CDR3 DNA (partial): TGTGCTAGCAGTTTATCGATGGGACTGGGGACTAGTCAAAACACCTTGTAC.

This clone appeared a few times. The gene names given are mouse names. The CDR3 goes on 1 residue after the read ends, and that part is filled in from the germline J gene. The chain links TRBV5 to TRBJ2-7, with 8 positions matching TRBD2. Germline loops: CDR1 LGHNA, CDR2 YNLKQL (reference sequence). The V and J ends lost 0 bases and 4 bases, in that order; junction bases with no gene match: 2. The CDR3 runs 14 residues. CDR3 DNA, as far as it was read: TGTGCCAGCAGCCAAGAGTGGACTGGGTATGAACAGTAC. Its translation: CASSQEWTGYEQY. In full, the CDR3 is CASSQEWTGYEQYF.

Notes on this clone: Mouse gene names apply. The read finishes 1 residue shy of the CDR3 end, and the germline J gene is used to complete it. The chain couples TRBV13-3 to TRBJ2-5; D perhaps matches TRBD1 (5 bases). V lost 2 bases, J lost 2 bases, and 6 bases lay in between. This CDR3 is built from 13 residues. Per germline, CDR1 NNHDY and CDR2 SYVADS. Incomplete CDR3 DNA: TGTGCCAGCAGTGACGACAGCCAAGACACCCAGTAC. It encodes CASSDDSQDTQY. The whole CDR3 protein is CASSDDSQDTQYF. Complete variable domain (other parts from reference TRBV13-3 and TRBJ2-5): EAAVTQSPRSKVAVTGGKVTLSCHQTNNHDYMYWYRQDTGHGLRLIHYSYVADSTEKGDIPDGYKASRPSQENFSLILELASLSQTAVYFCASSDDSQDTQYFGPGTRLLVL.

By share, this clone counts as large (0.1 to 1%). Gene names are mouse gene names. The read comes to an end 1 residue before the CDR3 does, leaving the germline J gene to fill in the end. V gene TRBV26 combines with J gene TRBJ2-7, with D maybe TRBD1 (6 bases). Germline V CDR1 and CDR2: KGHPV, FQNQEV (reference sequence). CDR3 size: 14 residues. The V and J ends lost 0 bases and 3 bases respectively, with 9 bases between them. Partial CDR3 DNA: TGTGCCAGCAGTCTGTCGTGGGACAACTATGAACAGTAC. Its protein product is CASSLSWDNYEQY. The full CDR3 reads CASSLSWDNYEQYF.

Concerning this clone itself: Gene names denote mouse genes. Read coverage stops 1 residue before the CDR3 terminus; the germline J gene supplies the remainder. The chain joins TRBV12-2 to TRBJ2-7; 14 bases line up with TRBD2. The CDR3 has 14 amino acids. Per germline, CDR1 SGHLS and CDR2 HYDKME. V was clipped by 2 bases and J by 6 bases; unmatched bases: 2. The CDR3 spells CASSPGLGGREQYF. CDR3 bases read: TGTGCCAGCTCTCCGGGACTGGGGGGGCGTGAACAGTAC.

A word on this clone: The germline and genes are mouse ones. The read stops 1 residue short of the end of the CDR3; the missing end is completed from the germline J gene. The rearrangement uses TRBV19 and TRBJ2-1, with TRBD1 matching over 10 bases. J lost 6 bases, V lost 4 bases, and 4 bases had no gene match. Per the germline V gene, CDR1 is FNHDT and CDR2 is SITEND (reference sequence). The CDR3 is 14 residues long. This chain's CDR3 is CASSRDRGIAEQFF. The CDR3 DNA, read in part, is TGTGCCAGCAGTCGGGACAGGGGTATTGCTGAGCAGTTC.

This clone turned up a few times. The gene names here belong to mouse. CDR3 DNA (partial): TGTGCCAGCAGTCAGGACAAAAATACGCTCTAT. This gives the protein CASSQDKNTLY. The full CDR3 protein reads CASSQDKNTLYF. The rearrangement joins TRBV26 to TRBJ1-3; TRBD1 is a possible D gene (5 bases). The CDR3 end is not reached by the read, which stops 1 residue before it; the germline J gene fills it in. Germline V gives CDR1 KGHPV, CDR2 FQNQEV (reference sequence). CDR3 length: 12 amino acids. With 4 bases removed from V and 6 bases from J, the gap between germline ends came to 7 bases. Drawing the rest from reference TRBV26 and TRBJ1-3, the complete variable domain is NSKVIQTPRYLVKGQGQKAKMRCIPEKGHPVVFWYQQNKNNEFKFLINFQNQEVLQQIDMTEKRFSAECPSNSPCSLEIQSSEAGDSALYLCASSQDKNTLYFGEGSRLIVV.

This clone appeared a few times. Gene names are the mouse ones. The read stops 1 residue short of the end of the CDR3; the missing end is completed from the germline J gene. J is TRBJ1-2 and V is TRBV2; 8 nucleotides align to TRBD1. The CDR3 extends over 14 amino acids. J lost 3 bases, V lost 3 bases, and 3 bases had no gene match. Germline assignment: CDR1 LGHNA and CDR2 YSYQKL. The sequenced part of the CDR3 DNA is TGTGCCAGCAGCCATCAGGGGGCTTACTCCGACTACACC. Its translation is CASSHQGAYSDYT. The full CDR3 is CASSHQGAYSDYTF.

On this clone: Gene names and germline refer to mouse. The read ends 1 residue early relative to the CDR3; the germline J gene fills the gap. The chain joins TRBV13-2 to TRBJ1-2; TRBD1 is a possible D gene (6 bases). Germline CDR1 reads NNHNN; CDR2 reads SYGAGS (reference sequence). The length of the CDR3 is 14 residues. The V end was cut by 7 bases, the J end by 0 bases, with 13 bases between. CDR3 bases read: TGTGCCAGCAGTGGGGGACAAACAAACTCCGACTACACC. This codes for CASSGGQTNSDYT. The whole CDR3 sequence is CASSGGQTNSDYTF.

In its sample, this clone was seen a few times. Gene names and germline refer to mouse. With the read ending 1 residue before the CDR3 end, the germline J gene is used to fill in that end. V usage is TRBV16 and J usage is TRBJ1-1, with 8 bases matching TRBD1. Unmatched junction bases numbered 2, after V lost 5 bases and J lost 6 bases. CDR1 SGHSA and CDR2 FRNQAP come from the germline V gene. The CDR3 spans 12 residues. The CDR3 sequence is CASSPGQAEVFF. The covered CDR3 bases are TGTGCAAGCAGCCCGGGACAGGCAGAAGTCTTC.

Concerning this clone itself: Gene names refer to mouse genes. CDR3 DNA, as far as it was read: TGTGCCAGCAGTCCCCGACAGGGGGGGGACGAAAGATTATTT. Amino acids: CASSPRQGGDERLF. The full CDR3 is CASSPRQGGDERLFF. The rearrangement uses TRBV26 and TRBJ1-4, with 9 positions matching TRBD1. Coverage ceases 1 residue before the CDR3 finishes, and the germline J gene fills in the end. J lost 6 bases, V lost 4 bases, and 6 bases had no gene match. The V gene's germline CDR1 is KGHPV and CDR2 FQNQEV (reference sequence). The CDR3 has 15 amino acids.

In the case of this clone: Mouse germline and gene names are used. The CDR3 end lies 1 residue beyond the end of the read and is filled in from the germline J gene. This chain links TRBV12-2 with TRBJ2-7; D tentatively fits TRBD1 or TRBD2 (5 bases each). The germline gives CDR1 SGHLS, CDR2 HYDKME. V lost 4 bases to trimming and J lost 6 bases, with 6 bases between them. This CDR3 contains 10 residues. The CDR3 sequence: CASSGREQYF. The sequenced part of the CDR3 DNA is TGTGCCAGCTCGGGGCGTGAACAGTAC.

Comment on this clone: Gene names and germline match the mouse. The CDR3 is cut off 1 residue early in the read; its end comes from the germline J gene. The chain employs TRBV16 and TRBJ1-1; 9 bases fit TRBD1. V trimming: 3 bases; J trimming: 4 bases; junction bases outside the gene matches: 0. The CDR3 is made up of 13 amino acids. Germline V lookup: CDR1 SGHSA, CDR2 FRNQAP. The CDR3 region is CASSLTGGTEVFF. The sequenced part of the CDR3 DNA is TGTGCAAGCAGCTTGACAGGGGGCACAGAAGTCTTC.